The 6 T cell receptor beta chains given below trace back to one sample, sequenced in a study of regulatory T cells in long-lasting Graves disease. Construction of TCR beta libraries relied on iRepertoire HTBI primers and on Arm-PCR targeting CDR3 regions. TCRdb analysed the multiplex PCR reads with MiXCR anew, one entry per CDR3 protein. The data hold 300,000 to 400,000 distinct CDR3 sequences, with roughly 17% observed a single time. Time point indicated: newly diagnosed GD, antithyroid drugs for less than 3 months. PBMC-derived RNA was used for the TCR library. The sample also formed part of further work on T cells in Graves' hyperthyroidism and ophthalmopathy.

The starting material was peripheral blood mononuclear cells (PBMCs), obtained at new diagnosis, from a patient treated with antithyroid drugs. Receptors were obtained from a man aged 35-49 years with Graves disease.

This clonotype has at least ten counts. This chain joins TRBV27 and TRBJ1-1; the D is unclear. Germline loops: CDR1 MNHEY, CDR2 SMNVEV (reference sequence). The CDR3 has 15 residues. The V end lost 6 bases, the J end lost 3 bases, and 17 bases lay between the germline ends. The CDR3 sequence: CASSPRFPSDTEAFF. CDR3 bases: TGTGCCAGCAGCCCCCGGTTCCCCTCGGACACTGAAGCTTTCTTT.

This clonotype showed up many times. This sequence joins TRBV2 and TRBJ1-1; a possible D gene is TRBD1 (6 bases). Germline loops: CDR1 SNHLY, CDR2 FYNNEI. The CDR3 covers 13 residues. Trimming removed 6 bases from V and 1 base from J, with 9 bases in between. The CDR3, as DNA: TGTGCCAGCAGGCCCAGGGGGAACACTGAAGCTTTCTTT. This sequence encodes CASRPRGNTEAFF.

There are a few counts of this clonotype. This chain connects TRBV6-2 or TRBV6-3 to TRBJ1-6; a weak D match, TRBD1 (6 bases). The CDR3 has 15 residues. The germline V gene encodes CDR1 MNHEY and CDR2 SVGEGT. Trimming removed 5 bases at V and 6 bases at J, with 14 bases between. CDR3: CASSERGHSNSPLHF. DNA of the CDR3: TGTGCCAGCAGTGAGAGGGGACATTCTAATTCACCCCTCCACTTT.

This rearrangement joins TRBV19 to TRBJ2-2; 10 nucleotides align to TRBD1. V lost 4 bases, J lost 1 base, and 3 bases stayed unmatched. This CDR3 comprises 16 residues. Germline loops: CDR1 LNHDA, CDR2 SQIVND (reference sequence). This CDR3 reads CASSTWTGGNTGELFF. CDR3 DNA: TGTGCCAGTAGTACCTGGACAGGGGGGAACACCGGGGAGCTGTTTTTT.

About this clonotype itself: Just one base apart from a much larger clone, this may be a read error. The rearrangement uses TRBV12-3 or TRBV12-4 and TRBJ2-1; D remains unclear. This CDR3 region has 14 residues. The chain's CDR3 is CASSPIFGYNEQSF. CDR3 nucleotides: TGTGCCAGCAGTCCAATATTCGGGTACAATGAGCAGTCCTTC.

The chain carries TRBV2 and TRBJ1-1; TRBD1 agrees at 10 bases. This CDR3 is built from 15 residues. Germline CDR1 SNHLY, CDR2 FYNNEI. V lost 7 bases, J lost 5 bases, and 10 bases stayed unmatched. The CDR3 DNA reads as TGTGCCAGCACACGGGACAGGGGTGAGGAAACTGAAGCTTTCTTT. As protein: CASTRDRGEETEAFF.